This TCR beta chain derives from a study of OX40 agonist ivuxolimab in advanced cancers. Some clones are missing from TCRdb's copy, which holds only in-frame ones; the method was immunoSEQ multiplex PCR. The sample gives approximately 86,000 clones, under 95% of which show up once; roughly 0.32% is in the top ten. Germline CDR1 MDHEN, CDR2 SYDVKM. CDR3 size: 14 residues. Trimming cost V 3 bases and J 4 bases, with 12 bases left between them. Notes on the study in general: Low normalized clonal expansion also occurred in some nonresponding patients. At 0.1 to 3.0 mg/kg, clonal expansion of CD4+ and CD8+ blood T cells had occurred by week 6. Average numbers of expanded clones were greater in CD8+ T cells than in CD4+.

Points on this clone: The antigen remains undetermined.

The chain carries TRBV28 and TRBJ1-2, with D possibly matching TRBD1 (6 bases). The starting material was CD4+ or CD8+ T cells sorted from blood, obtained in a trial of the OX40 agonist ivuxolimab. This TCR was recovered from an adult with an advanced solid tumor such as melanoma, head and neck, liver or kidney cancer. CDR3 region: CASSFHQGLYGYTF. CDR3 sequence (DNA): TGTGCCAGCAGTTTTCACCAGGGGCTCTATGGCTACACCTTC.